Below, 10 T cell receptor beta chains from the same sample are listed, as sequenced in a study of T cells in Graves' hyperthyroidism and ophthalmopathy (dated by TCRdb to the late 2010s). The library was prepared using multiplex PCR. TCRdb records Illumina HiSeq 2000 as the sequencer. The TCR beta CDR3 regions were amplified from the RNA transcripts. The first round of RT-PCR for the TCR CDR3 was performed with the HTBI primer set and the Qiagen OneStep RT-PCR kit. TCRdb cleaned the public reads at Q25 with fastp, built clones with MiXCR and kept in-frame beta chains. CDR3 protein sequences are deduplicated, and each keeps its most common genes and DNA. Within this sample are 530,000 or so distinct CDR3 sequences, with roughly 24% of them counted one time only. The biggest ten clones account for roughly 12% of the sample. The specimen sequenced was blood. The receptors come from a woman aged 30 to 39 with Graves' ophthalmopathy.

This chain connects TRBV27 to TRBJ2-7; the match to TRBD1 covers 10 bases. The CDR3 is 14 residues long. The germline gives CDR1 MNHEY, CDR2 SMNVEV (reference sequence). V gave up 5 bases and J gave up 6 bases; unmatched junction bases: 7. CDR3 residues: CASSNTGQGPEQYF. The CDR3 region has the DNA TGTGCCAGCAGTAACACGGGACAGGGGCCCGAGCAGTACTTC.

This clonotype was picked up many times. This chain joins TRBV29-1 and TRBJ2-5; tentatively, D is TRBD2 (5 bases). Germline lookup yields CDR1 SQVTM and CDR2 ANQGSEA. The germline V and J ends were trimmed by 7 bases and 7 bases, with 16 bases remaining between them. This CDR3 spans 12 amino acids. The CDR3 protein is CSGRTGLGTQYF. DNA of the CDR3: TGCAGCGGGAGGACCGGGTTGGGGACCCAGTACTTC.

The sample holds many counts of this clonotype. The V gene is TRBV6-2 or TRBV6-3, the J gene TRBJ1-3, with D perhaps TRBD1 (5 bases). V was shortened by 6 bases and J by 2 bases, with 11 bases between the two germline ends. The CDR3 length is 14 residues. Looked up from germline, CDR1 is MNHEY and CDR2 is SVGEGT. The CDR3 DNA reads TGTGCCAGCAGACCCGCAGGGCCTGGAAACACCATATATTTT. Protein sequence: CASRPAGPGNTIYF.

As concerns this clonotype: A much larger clone sits a single nucleotide away, making a read error possible. V and J are TRBV29-1 and TRBJ2-7; D unclear. This CDR3 is 14 amino acids long. From germline, CDR1 is SQVTM and CDR2 ANQGSEA. CDR3 sequence reads: CSVGPKGRPYEQCF. The CDR3 bases are TGCAGCGTTGGCCCAAAGGGCCGCCCCTACGAGCAGTGCTTC.

This clonotype was detected only a few times. The chain carries TRBV29-1 and TRBJ2-5; D remains ambiguous. This CDR3 comprises 11 residues. Germline-derived CDR1 and CDR2 are SQVTM and ANQGSEA. V lost 4 bases and J 3 bases, leaving 6 bases between the germline ends. The DNA for the CDR3 is TGCAGCGTTGTAGGAGAAGAGACCCAGTACTTC. Protein sequence: CSVVGEETQYF. Supplemented by reference TRBV29-1 and TRBJ2-5, the full variable domain reads SAVISQKPSRDICQRGTSLTIQCQVDSQVTMMFWYRQQPGQSLTLIATANQGSEATYESGFVIDKFPISRPNLTFSTLTVSNMSPEDSSIYLCSVVGEETQYFGPGTRLLVL.

A few counts support this clonotype. The CDR3 region is CASSHDLEGTEAFF. In DNA, the CDR3 is TGTGCCAGCAGCCACGATCTTGAGGGCACTGAAGCTTTCTTT. The V call is TRBV6-1, the J call TRBJ1-1; D gene unclear. CDR3 length equals 14 residues. The V gene lost 6 bases and the J gene lost 4 bases, with 15 bases spanning the gap. The germline CDR1 and CDR2 sequences are MNHNS and SASEGT.

This clonotype came up many times. The gene calls are TRBV30 and TRBJ1-2, with D possibly matching TRBD1 (5 bases). This CDR3 region has 13 residues. From germline, CDR1 is GTSNPN and CDR2 SVGIG (reference sequence). V dropped 0 bases and J dropped 3 bases, with 8 bases sitting between them. The CDR3 coding sequence is TGTGCCTGGAGTGTGAGCAGGGACTATGGCTACACCTTC. Amino acid sequence: CAWSVSRDYGYTF. The full variable domain, with the rest looked up from reference TRBV30 and TRBJ1-2, is SQTIHQWPATLVQPVGSPLSLECTVEGTSNPNLYWYRQAAGRGLQLLFYSVGIGQISSEVPQNLSASRPQDRQFILSSKKLLLSDSGFYLCAWSVSRDYGYTFGSGTRLTVV.

This clonotype was recorded many times. The V gene is TRBV12-3 or TRBV12-4, the J gene TRBJ1-1, with a possible D match to TRBD1 (5 bases). Trimming removed 5 bases from V and 5 bases from J, with 12 bases in between. This CDR3 has 13 amino acids. The CDR3 nucleotides are TGTGCCAGCAGTCCACAGGAGAGGACTGAAGCTTTCTTT. Amino acids: CASSPQERTEAFF.

This clonotype was detected ten times or more. The chain uses TRBV7-8 and TRBJ2-5; D gene uncertain. The germline V gene has CDR1 SGHVS and CDR2 FQNEAQ. Trimming shortened V by 6 bases and J by 1 base, and 18 bases separated the two germline ends. CDR3 size: 16 residues. CDR3 loop: CASRSSRASFQETQYF. CDR3 in DNA: TGTGCCAGCAGGTCTAGTCGGGCCTCTTTCCAAGAGACCCAGTACTTC. Supplemented by reference TRBV7-8 and TRBJ2-5, the full variable domain reads GAGVSQSPRYKVAKRGQDVALRCDPISGHVSLFWYQQALGQGPEFLTYFQNEAQLDKSGLPSDRFFAERPEGSVSTLKIQRTQQEDSAVYLCASRSSRASFQETQYFGPGTRLLVL.

This clonotype was counted ten times or more. The CDR3 DNA reads TGTGCCAGCAGTGACACGACAGGGGCGAGATTGACTGAAGCTTTCTTT. It yields the protein CASSDTTGARLTEAFF. The J gene is TRBJ1-1, the V gene TRBV6-4, with TRBD1 matching 8 bases. Trimming cost V 2 bases and J 5 bases; bases outside gene matches: 10. CDR3 length: 16 residues. The germline gives CDR1 MRHNA, CDR2 SNTAGT.